This T cell receptor beta chain was identified during a study of beta chain features in type 1 diabetes. Study-wide findings and caveats: In every one of the four CD4+ subsets, TCRB CDR3s were moderately but significantly shorter in Type 1 diabetes patients. A pattern of fewer insertions and more deletions at VDJ junctions was seen in type 1 diabetes patients. Patients showed naive, central memory and Treg TCRB repertoires that appeared more similar than those of healthy donors. Researchers cautioned that cDNA sequencing could over-represent cells with high TCR expression. It was possible that PCR favored shorter templates, equally so in patients and controls.

With respect to this clone: Its specificity is not known.

Expressed TCRB transcripts were sequenced because the entire RNA isolate underwent reverse transcription. Assay used: immunoSEQ multiplex PCR; TCRdb lists only in-frame clones, some missing. This sample has over 200,000 clones; approximately 10% occur once, and the top ten carry over 0.015%. This receptor was identified in a man aged 25-45 years with type 1 diabetes. The sequenced material came from naive CD4+ T cells from blood.

The DNA for the CDR3 is TGTGCCAGCAGCATGGGACAGGGACTTTTTCAGCCCCAGCATTTT. Its translation: CASSMGQGLFQPQHF. This rearrangement joins TRBV7-2 to TRBJ1-5, with 9 bases lining up with TRBD1. Germline V gene sequence: CDR1 SGHTA, CDR2 FQGNSA. The CDR3 loop spans 15 amino acids. With 5 bases clipped from V and 6 bases from J, the junction kept 8 bases outside the gene matches. The variable domain in full, with the rest retrieved from reference TRBV7-2 and TRBJ1-5, is GAGVSQSPSNKVTEKGKDVELRCDPISGHTALYWYRQSLGQGLEFLIYFQGNSAPDKSGLPSDRFSAERTGGSVSTLTIQRTQQEDSAVYLCASSMGQGLFQPQHFGDGTRLSIL.